These T cell receptor beta chains were read from a single sample in a study of blood T cell repertoires in COVID-19. Produced via immunoSEQ multiplex PCR; TCRdb's table is partial and in-frame only. The data show some 270,000 clones, with approximately 83% seen just once and around a sixth held by the top ten. The source material was peripheral blood. These receptors all come from a person between 65 and 79 years old with COVID-19, enrolled during active disease. Each CDR3 is given with its conserved first and last residue. A D gene is named only where the DNA matches it firmly. Part of the rows lack a size; the others show once, few, many or a class for expanded clones.

d_call: TRBD2
clone_size: .
v_call: TRBV7-6
j_call: TRBJ2-1
cdr3_aa: CASSLALWASGRGGNNEQFF
cdr3_nt: TGTGCCAGCAGCTTAGCGCTATGGGCTAGCGGGAGAGGGGGTAACAATGAGCAGTTCTTC

d_call: .
clone_size: .
v_call: TRBV27
j_call: TRBJ1-6
cdr3_aa: CASSPRDIWLSSYNSPLHF
cdr3_nt: TGTGCCAGCAGTCCCCGGGACATATGGCTTAGCTCCTATAATTCACCCCTCCACTTT

d_call: .
clone_size: .
v_call: TRBV19
j_call: TRBJ1-1
cdr3_aa: CASSAVMNTEAFF
cdr3_nt: TGTGCCAGTAGTGCGGTGATGAACACTGAAGCTTTCTTT

d_call: TRBD1
clone_size: .
v_call: TRBV5-1
j_call: TRBJ1-4
cdr3_aa: CASSLANGQVNEKLFF
cdr3_nt: TGCGCCAGCAGCTTGGCCAACGGACAGGTTAATGAAAAACTGTTTTTT

d_call: .
clone_size: once
v_call: TRBV7-3
j_call: TRBJ1-2
cdr3_aa: CASSLMARGNYGYTF
cdr3_nt: TGTGCCAGCAGCTTAATGGCCAGGGGTAACTATGGCTACACCTTC

d_call: .
clone_size: .
v_call: TRBV6-5
j_call: TRBJ1-1
cdr3_aa: CASRVGQNTEAFF
cdr3_nt: TGTGCCAGCAGAGTGGGGCAGAACACTGAAGCTTTCTTT

d_call: TRBD2
clone_size: .
v_call: TRBV9
j_call: TRBJ2-5
cdr3_aa: CASSVGAAGGVETQYF
cdr3_nt: TGTGCCAGCAGCGTAGGAGCGGCGGGGGGAGTAGAGACCCAGTACTTC

d_call: TRBD2
clone_size: .
v_call: TRBV9
j_call: TRBJ2-3
cdr3_aa: CASSARGLAGRTQYF
cdr3_nt: TGTGCCAGCAGCGCCAGGGGACTAGCAGGTCGTACGCAGTATTTT

d_call: .
clone_size: .
v_call: TRBV18
j_call: TRBJ1-2
cdr3_aa: CASSPGTLHGYTF
cdr3_nt: TGTGCCAGCTCGCCAGGGACTCTACATGGCTACACCTTC

d_call: TRBD1
clone_size: .
v_call: TRBV7-2
j_call: TRBJ1-5
cdr3_aa: CASSPGQGNQPQHF
cdr3_nt: TGTGCCAGCAGCCCGGGACAGGGGAATCAGCCCCAGCATTTT

d_call: .
clone_size: few
v_call: TRBV5-1
j_call: TRBJ1-3
cdr3_aa: CASSLGLGGARNTIYF
cdr3_nt: TGCGCCAGCAGTCTAGGATTAGGGGGGGCGAGAAACACCATATATTTT

d_call: TRBD1
clone_size: .
v_call: TRBV20-1
j_call: TRBJ2-1
cdr3_aa: CSASELGQGYNEQFF
cdr3_nt: TGCAGTGCTAGTGAGTTAGGACAGGGCTACAATGAGCAGTTCTTC

d_call: .
clone_size: .
v_call: TRBV28
j_call: TRBJ1-2
cdr3_aa: CASSLPTGGYGYTF
cdr3_nt: TGTGCCAGCAGTTTACCGACAGGTGGCTATGGCTACACCTTC

d_call: .
clone_size: .
v_call: TRBV7-3
j_call: TRBJ1-2
cdr3_aa: CASSSPGGVGYTF
cdr3_nt: TGTGCCAGCAGCTCCCCGGGGGGGGTCGGCTACACCTTC

d_call: .
clone_size: .
v_call: TRBV7-3
j_call: TRBJ1-1
cdr3_aa: CASSLNSGGEAFF
cdr3_nt: TGTGCCAGCAGCTTAAATTCTGGGGGGGAAGCTTTCTTT

d_call: .
clone_size: .
v_call: TRBV7-3
j_call: TRBJ1-1
cdr3_aa: CASSPGGGMNTEAFF
cdr3_nt: TGTGCCAGCAGCCCGGGGGGTGGCATGAACACTGAAGCTTTCTTT

d_call: .
clone_size: .
v_call: TRBV18
j_call: TRBJ2-5
cdr3_aa: CASSPIRTGQETQYF
cdr3_nt: TGTGCCAGCTCACCAATCCGCACAGGGCAAGAGACCCAGTACTTC

d_call: TRBD1
clone_size: .
v_call: TRBV5-4
j_call: TRBJ1-2
cdr3_aa: CASSDPGQQWSGGYTF
cdr3_nt: TGTGCCAGCAGCGATCCGGGACAGCAGTGGTCGGGAGGCTACACCTTC

d_call: .
clone_size: .
v_call: TRBV4-1
j_call: TRBJ1-3
cdr3_aa: CASSQDRSGGGNTIYF
cdr3_nt: TGCGCCAGCAGCCAAGATCGTTCTGGCGGTGGAAACACCATATATTTT

d_call: .
clone_size: .
v_call: TRBV3-1/TRBV3-2
j_call: TRBJ1-1
cdr3_aa: CASSQPGRRDTEAFF
cdr3_nt: TGTGCCAGCAGCCAACCAGGGCGGAGGGACACTGAAGCTTTCTTT

d_call: TRBD1
clone_size: .
v_call: TRBV19
j_call: TRBJ2-7
cdr3_aa: CASSISGTASYEQYF
cdr3_nt: TGTGCCAGTAGTATTTCCGGGACAGCCTCCTACGAGCAGTACTTC

d_call: .
clone_size: .
v_call: TRBV4-1
j_call: TRBJ2-7
cdr3_aa: CASSQEWGEISYEQYF
cdr3_nt: TGCGCCAGCAGCCAAGAATGGGGGGAAATTTCCTACGAGCAGTACTTC

d_call: TRBD2
clone_size: few
v_call: TRBV11-2
j_call: TRBJ2-2
cdr3_aa: CASSSAGGLAGELFF
cdr3_nt: TGTGCCAGCAGCTCTGCGGGGGGGCTTGCCGGGGAGCTGTTTTTT

d_call: TRBD1
clone_size: once
v_call: TRBV5-4
j_call: TRBJ1-2
cdr3_aa: CASSGDRDGGYTF
cdr3_nt: TGTGCCAGCAGCGGTGACAGGGACGGTGGCTACACCTTC

d_call: TRBD1
clone_size: .
v_call: TRBV6-5
j_call: TRBJ2-3
cdr3_aa: CASSYGTDTDTQYF
cdr3_nt: TGTGCCAGCAGTTACGGGACAGACACAGATACGCAGTATTTT

d_call: TRBD2
clone_size: .
v_call: TRBV9
j_call: TRBJ2-3
cdr3_aa: CASSSSGGVSLVYTDTQYF
cdr3_nt: TGTGCCAGCAGCAGTAGCGGGGGGGTAAGCCTGGTGTACACAGATACGCAGTATTTT

d_call: .
clone_size: .
v_call: TRBV27
j_call: TRBJ1-6
cdr3_aa: CASSFRGSSPLHF
cdr3_nt: TGTGCCAGCAGTTTCCGCGGTAGTTCACCCCTCCACTTT

d_call: TRBD2
clone_size: few
v_call: TRBV11-2
j_call: TRBJ2-3
cdr3_aa: CASSLTSRLSGGSTDTQYF
cdr3_nt: TGTGCCAGCAGCTTAACCTCCCGACTTAGCGGGGGTTCCACAGATACGCAGTATTTT

d_call: .
clone_size: .
v_call: TRBV7-2
j_call: TRBJ2-7
cdr3_aa: CASSLFSGRAGSEQYF
cdr3_nt: TGTGCCAGCAGCTTATTTTCCGGGCGCGCCGGGAGCGAGCAGTACTTC

d_call: TRBD2
clone_size: .
v_call: TRBV7-6
j_call: TRBJ2-3
cdr3_aa: CASRSSGGNTDTQYF
cdr3_nt: TGTGCCAGCAGATCTAGCGGGGGGAACACAGATACGCAGTATTTT

d_call: TRBD2
clone_size: .
v_call: TRBV18
j_call: TRBJ2-2
cdr3_aa: CASSLTSGGWTGELFF
cdr3_nt: TGTGCCAGCTCACTAACTAGCGGGGGATGGACCGGGGAGCTGTTTTTT

d_call: TRBD2
clone_size: .
v_call: TRBV9
j_call: TRBJ2-2
cdr3_aa: CASSFWTSGRNTGELFF
cdr3_nt: TGTGCCAGCAGCTTCTGGACTAGCGGGAGGAACACCGGGGAGCTGTTTTTT

d_call: .
clone_size: .
v_call: TRBV19
j_call: TRBJ2-7
cdr3_aa: CASSIDRDGYEQYF
cdr3_nt: TGTGCCAGTAGTATAGATCGGGATGGTTACGAGCAGTACTTC

d_call: TRBD1
clone_size: once
v_call: TRBV18
j_call: TRBJ1-5
cdr3_aa: CASSISGTENQPQHF
cdr3_nt: TGTGCCAGCTCTATTTCCGGGACAGAAAATCAGCCCCAGCATTTT

d_call: TRBD2
clone_size: .
v_call: TRBV13
j_call: TRBJ2-1
cdr3_aa: CASSLLAGGISYNEQFF
cdr3_nt: TGTGCCAGCAGCCTCCTAGCGGGGGGGATCTCCTACAATGAGCAGTTCTTC

d_call: TRBD1
clone_size: .
v_call: TRBV5-1
j_call: TRBJ1-4
cdr3_aa: CASSPGTANEKLFF
cdr3_nt: TGCGCCAGCAGCCCCGGGACAGCTAATGAAAAACTGTTTTTT

d_call: .
clone_size: .
v_call: TRBV19
j_call: TRBJ1-3
cdr3_aa: CASSTSGANSGNTIYF
cdr3_nt: TGTGCCAGTAGTACCTCAGGGGCGAACTCTGGAAACACCATATATTTT

d_call: TRBD2
clone_size: .
v_call: TRBV4-3
j_call: TRBJ2-7
cdr3_aa: CASSQIAGGAYEQYF
cdr3_nt: TGCGCCAGCAGCCAGATAGCGGGAGGAGCGTACGAGCAGTACTTC

d_call: TRBD1
clone_size: few
v_call: TRBV6-5
j_call: TRBJ1-6
cdr3_aa: CASSRQGPESPLHF
cdr3_nt: TGTGCCAGCAGTAGACAGGGACCGGAATCACCCCTCCACTTT

d_call: .
clone_size: .
v_call: TRBV28
j_call: TRBJ1-1
cdr3_aa: CATGQWMNTEAFF
cdr3_nt: TGTGCCACTGGACAGTGGATGAACACTGAAGCTTTCTTT